This TCR beta chain came from a study of blood T cell repertoires in COVID-19. About the research overall: Researchers got acute and convalescent COVID-19 samples from the United States, Italy and Spain. T cells, B-cell-depleted T cells, or PBMCs supplied cDNA or gDNA.

The germline V gene has CDR1 KGHSH and CDR2 LQKENI. The CDR3 is made up of 15 amino acids. Trimming removed 2 bases at V and 0 bases at J, with 11 bases between. Seattle enrolled patients during active infection and tracked them longitudinally. Original analysis: Counts of nucleated cells, estimated from reference gene primer amplification, were obtained. Here immunoSEQ multiplex PCR was the method, and the copy in TCRdb shows in-frame clones only, minus some. V, J and clone size reflect that table, while D and trimming were determined from the DNA. The repertoire includes roughly 330,000 clones, about nine tenths of them detected once, and approximately 9.4% sits in the top ten.

The genes are TRBV18 and TRBJ2-7; a weak D match, TRBD2 (5 bases). The receptor's source is a man younger than 45 with COVID-19, enrolled during active disease. What was sequenced was peripheral blood. This CDR3 is CASSPGRGSSYEQYF. The CDR3 DNA reads as TGTGCCAGCTCACCAGGACGGGGATCCTCCTACGAGCAGTACTTC.